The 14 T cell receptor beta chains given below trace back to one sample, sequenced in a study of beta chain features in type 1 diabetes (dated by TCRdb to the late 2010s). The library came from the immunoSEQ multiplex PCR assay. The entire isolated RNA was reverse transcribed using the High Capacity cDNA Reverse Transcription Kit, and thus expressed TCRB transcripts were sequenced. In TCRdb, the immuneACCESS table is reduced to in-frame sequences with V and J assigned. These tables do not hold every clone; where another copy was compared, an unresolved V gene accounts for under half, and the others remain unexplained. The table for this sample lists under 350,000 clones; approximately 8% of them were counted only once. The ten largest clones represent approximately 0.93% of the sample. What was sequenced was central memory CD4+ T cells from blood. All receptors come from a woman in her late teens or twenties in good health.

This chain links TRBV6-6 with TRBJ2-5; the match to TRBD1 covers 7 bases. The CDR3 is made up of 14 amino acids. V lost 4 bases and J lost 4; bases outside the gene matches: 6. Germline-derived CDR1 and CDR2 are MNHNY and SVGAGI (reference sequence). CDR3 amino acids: CASSSNRQGETQYF. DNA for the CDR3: TGTGCCAGCAGTTCTAATAGACAGGGAGAGACCCAGTACTTC.

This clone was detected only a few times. This CDR3 is CASSQAGTGVEKLFF. In DNA, the CDR3 is TGCGCCAGCAGCCAAGCCGGGACAGGGGTAGAAAAACTGTTTTTT. V usage is TRBV4-3 and J usage is TRBJ1-4; 10 bases map to TRBD1. The CDR3 totals 15 residues. V lost 1 base and J lost 8; bases outside the gene matches: 4. Germline V gene lookup returns CDR1 LGHNA and CDR2 YSLEER.

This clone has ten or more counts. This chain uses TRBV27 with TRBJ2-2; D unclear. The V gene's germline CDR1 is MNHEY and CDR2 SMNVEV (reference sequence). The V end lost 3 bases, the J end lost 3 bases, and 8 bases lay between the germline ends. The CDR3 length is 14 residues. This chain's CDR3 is CASSFNRHTGELFF. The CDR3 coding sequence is TGTGCCAGCAGTTTCAACAGACACACCGGGGAGCTGTTTTTT.

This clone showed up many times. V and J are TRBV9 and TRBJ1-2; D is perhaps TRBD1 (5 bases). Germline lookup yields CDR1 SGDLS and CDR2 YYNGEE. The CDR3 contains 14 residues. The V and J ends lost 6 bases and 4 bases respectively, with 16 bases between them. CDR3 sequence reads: CASTANSGGYGYTF. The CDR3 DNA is TGTGCCAGCACCGCCAATTCGGGGGGCTATGGCTACACCTTC.

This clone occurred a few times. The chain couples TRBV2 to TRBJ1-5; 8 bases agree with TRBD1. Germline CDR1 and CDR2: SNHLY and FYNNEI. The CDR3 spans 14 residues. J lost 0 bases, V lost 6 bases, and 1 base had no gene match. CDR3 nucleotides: TGTGCCAGCAGAGGACAGGGTAGCAATCAGCCCCAGCATTTT. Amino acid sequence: CASRGQGSNQPQHF.

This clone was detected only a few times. CDR3 nucleotide sequence: TGTGCCAGCAGTCGCACAGGCAGGTCCTACGAGCAGTACTTC. It encodes CASSRTGRSYEQYF. V usage is TRBV6-5 and J usage is TRBJ2-7, with D perhaps TRBD1 (5 bases). CDR3 length: 14 residues. In germline, CDR1 is MNHEY, CDR2 SVGAGI. Trimming left V 5 bases short and J 1 base short, with 12 bases between.

CDR3 region: CASSLEGSGATEAFF. The CDR3 coding sequence is TGTGCCAGCAGCTTAGAGGGCTCAGGGGCCACTGAAGCTTTCTTT. The chain carries TRBV7-6 and TRBJ1-1; D perhaps matches TRBD1 (6 bases). CDR3 length: 15 residues. V was clipped by 1 base and J by 4 bases, with 13 bases between them. CDR1 and CDR2 from the germline V gene are SGHVS and FNYEAQ.

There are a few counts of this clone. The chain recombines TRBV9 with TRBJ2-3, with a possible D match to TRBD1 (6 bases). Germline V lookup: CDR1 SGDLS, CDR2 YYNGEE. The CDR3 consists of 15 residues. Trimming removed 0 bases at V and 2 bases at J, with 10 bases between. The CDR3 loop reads CASSVEQGFTDTQYF. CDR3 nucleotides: TGTGCCAGCAGCGTAGAGCAGGGGTTCACAGATACGCAGTATTTT.

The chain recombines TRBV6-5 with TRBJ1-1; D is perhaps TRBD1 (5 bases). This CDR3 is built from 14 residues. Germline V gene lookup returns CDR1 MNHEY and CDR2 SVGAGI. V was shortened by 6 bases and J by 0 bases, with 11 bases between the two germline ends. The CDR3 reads CASRTGGVNTEAFF. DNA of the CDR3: TGTGCCAGCAGAACAGGAGGAGTGAACACTGAAGCTTTCTTT.

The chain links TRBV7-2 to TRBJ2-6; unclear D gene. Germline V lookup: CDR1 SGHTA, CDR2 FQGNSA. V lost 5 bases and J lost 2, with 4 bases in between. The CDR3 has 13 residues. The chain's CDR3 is CASSRAGANVLTF. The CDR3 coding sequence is TGTGCCAGCAGCAGGGCTGGGGCCAACGTCCTGACTTTC.

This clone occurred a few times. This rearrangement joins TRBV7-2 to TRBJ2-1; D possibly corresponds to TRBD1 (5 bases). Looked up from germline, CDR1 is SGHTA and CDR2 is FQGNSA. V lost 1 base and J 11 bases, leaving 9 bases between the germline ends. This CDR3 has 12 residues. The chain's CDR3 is CASSLGRAKQFF. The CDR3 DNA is TGTGCCAGCAGCTTAGGCAGGGCGAAGCAGTTCTTC.

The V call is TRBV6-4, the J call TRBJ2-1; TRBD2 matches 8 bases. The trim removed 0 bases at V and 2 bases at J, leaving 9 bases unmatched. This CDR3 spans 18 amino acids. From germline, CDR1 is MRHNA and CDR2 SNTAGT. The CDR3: CASSDSGSGTGPYNEQFF. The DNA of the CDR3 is TGTGCCAGCAGTGACTCTGGTAGCGGGACGGGTCCCTACAATGAGCAGTTCTTC.

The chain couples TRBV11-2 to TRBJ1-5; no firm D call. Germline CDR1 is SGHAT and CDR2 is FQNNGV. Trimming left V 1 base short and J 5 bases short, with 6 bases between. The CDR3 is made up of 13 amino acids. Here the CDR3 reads CASSLVSHQPQHF. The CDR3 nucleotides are TGTGCCAGCAGCTTAGTTTCACATCAGCCCCAGCATTTT.

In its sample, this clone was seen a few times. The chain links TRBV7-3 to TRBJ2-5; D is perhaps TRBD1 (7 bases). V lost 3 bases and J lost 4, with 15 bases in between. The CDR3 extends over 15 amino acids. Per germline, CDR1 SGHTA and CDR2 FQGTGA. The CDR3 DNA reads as TGTGCCAGCAGCTTTACCAGGGGGGACATAGAGACCCAGTACTTC. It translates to CASSFTRGDIETQYF.